The clone carrying this T cell receptor beta chain was detected once. Its matching antigen is unknown. This table comes from immunoSEQ multiplex PCR, and its TCRdb copy is limited to in-frame clones, with some not included. The sample includes around 32,000 clones, approximately 82% of them seen just once. The data belong to a study of a mutant IDH1 vaccine in newly diagnosed glioma. Trimming took off 3 bases at V and 3 bases at J, with 12 bases between the two ends. The CDR3 loop spans 14 amino acids. Per the germline V gene, CDR1 is MNHEY and CDR2 is SMNVEV (reference sequence). The time point: week 35, safety follow-up. Vaccination used 300 ug of mutant IDH1 20-mer peptide per dose, with topical imiquimod.

The sequence was collected from a woman between 18 and 30 years old with glioma. Sequences were derived from PBMCs, sampled from a glioma patient whose treatment included an IDH1 peptide vaccine. The J gene is TRBJ2-7, the V gene TRBV27; D not certain. The CDR3 here is CASSLNGRDYEQYF. CDR3 coding DNA: TGTGCCAGCAGTTTGAATGGTAGGGACTACGAGCAGTACTTC.